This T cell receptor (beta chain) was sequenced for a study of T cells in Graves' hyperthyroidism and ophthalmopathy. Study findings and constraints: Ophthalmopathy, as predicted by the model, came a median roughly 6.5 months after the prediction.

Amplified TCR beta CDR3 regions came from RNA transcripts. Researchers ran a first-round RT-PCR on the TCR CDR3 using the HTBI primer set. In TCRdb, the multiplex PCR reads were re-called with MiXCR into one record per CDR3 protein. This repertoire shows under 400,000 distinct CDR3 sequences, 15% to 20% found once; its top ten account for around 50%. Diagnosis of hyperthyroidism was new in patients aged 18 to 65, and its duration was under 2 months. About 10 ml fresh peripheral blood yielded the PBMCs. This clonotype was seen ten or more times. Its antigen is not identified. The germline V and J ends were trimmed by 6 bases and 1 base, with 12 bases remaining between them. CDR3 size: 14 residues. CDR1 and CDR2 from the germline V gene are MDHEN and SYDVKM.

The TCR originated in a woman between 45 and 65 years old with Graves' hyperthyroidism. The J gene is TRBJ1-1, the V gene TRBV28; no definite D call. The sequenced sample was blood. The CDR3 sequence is CASSHGWGNTEAFF. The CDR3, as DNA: TGTGCCAGCAGCCATGGGTGGGGGAACACTGAAGCTTTCTTT.